This TCR beta chain emerged from a study of technical replicates of blood from a few donors. This table comes from immunoSEQ multiplex PCR, and its TCRdb copy is limited to in-frame clones, with some not included. This sample has some 70,000 clones, with around 95% found just once. From germline, CDR1 is MDHEN and CDR2 SYDVKM. The CDR3 covers 16 residues. Trimming took off 5 bases at V and 3 bases at J, with 19 bases between the two ends. The sequencing sample was made of T cells isolated from PBMCs. V is TRBV28 and J is TRBJ1-1; possibly TRBD1 for D (5 bases). This TCR was sampled from a human donor in good health. In DNA form, the CDR3 reads TGTGCCAGCAGTCCCCGCCTTAAGGGGAGGTACACTGAAGCTTTCTTT. Translation: CASSPRLKGRYTEAFF. Full variable domain (outside the CDR3, taken from reference TRBV28 and TRBJ1-1): DVKVTQSSRYLVKRTGEKVFLECVQDMDHENMFWYRQDPGLGLRLIYFSYDVKMKEKGDIPEGYSVSREKKERFSLILESASTNQTSMYLCASSPRLKGRYTEAFFGQGTRLTVV.